This T cell receptor beta chain stems from a study of molecular identifiers for immune sequencing clone quantification. Study-wide results and limits: A shared barcode on identical TCR molecules could lead to underestimated sizes for highly expanded clones. Spike-in Jurkat TCR RNA from a single cell reportedly registered among approximately 900,000 naive cells.

This CDR3 has 13 amino acids. In germline, CDR1 is SEHNR, CDR2 FQNEAQ (reference sequence). V shed 10 bases, J shed 1 base, and the junction held 2 bases outside the gene matches. Previously described methods and listed TCR primers were used for bulk TCR libraries. One entry per CDR3 protein, called by TCRdb with MiXCR from the PCR reads. The sample lists about half a million distinct CDR3 sequences, around 21% occurring once. This clonotype was recorded at least ten times. Its matching antigen is unknown. The CD8+CD4-CCR7+CD45RA+ phenotype defined the sorted naive CD8 T cells. Sequenced input: naive CD8+ T cells from blood, with Jurkat cell RNA spiked in. Indicated subset: FACS-sorted CD8+CD4-CCR7+CD45RA+ naive T cells. This sequence joins TRBV7-9 and TRBJ2-3; 10 bases map to TRBD2. This receptor was obtained from a human donor in good health. Some libraries in this study had Jurkat cell RNA spiked in. CDR3 DNA: TGTGCCACAACTAGCGGGGGCACAGATACGCAGTATTTT. Translated, it gives CATTSGGTDTQYF.